Listed here are 10 T cell receptor beta chains from one sample, sequenced in a study of T cell changes during pregnancy in multiple sclerosis (dated by TCRdb to 2018 to 2020). Library preparation was by the immunoSEQ multiplex PCR assay. As stored in TCRdb, this immuneACCESS dataset retains in-frame rearrangements with V and J assigned. A fraction of the clones does not appear; measured against another copy, unresolved V genes explain less than half of the discrepancy, and the remainder lacks a known reason. A total of fewer than 60,000 clones appear in this sample, 90% of them only once. Approximately 6.1% of the sample belongs to the ten largest clones. The starting material was peripheral blood, obtained in the third trimester of pregnancy. The receptors shown here come from a female donor in good health, enrolled as a control in a pregnancy study.

The chain employs TRBV5-6 and TRBJ2-6, with D tentatively TRBD1 (5 bases). Trimming removed 0 bases from V and 0 bases from J, with 16 bases in between. This CDR3 has 19 residues. CDR1 is SGHDT, CDR2 YYEEEE, per germline. The CDR3 region is CASSLGGRVSFSGANVLTF. In nucleotides, the CDR3 is TGTGCCAGCAGCTTGGGCGGCAGGGTTTCCTTCTCTGGGGCCAACGTCCTGACTTTC.

The V and J genes are TRBV6-1 and TRBJ2-3; D is perhaps TRBD2 (5 bases). Germline V gene lookup returns CDR1 MNHNS and CDR2 SASEGT. The V and J ends lost 4 bases and 1 base respectively, with 9 bases between them. CDR3 length: 14 amino acids. CDR3 sequence: CASSAGERTDTQYF. For the CDR3, the DNA is TGTGCCAGCAGTGCCGGGGAACGCACAGATACGCAGTATTTT.

V is TRBV7-2 and J is TRBJ2-2; D gene uncertain. The germline V and J ends were trimmed by 5 bases and 4 bases, with 11 bases remaining between them. The CDR3 is made up of 14 amino acids. Per germline, CDR1 SGHTA and CDR2 FQGNSA. CDR3 loop: CASSPRSGTGELFF. DNA for the CDR3: TGTGCCAGCAGCCCCCGGTCCGGCACCGGGGAGCTGTTTTTT.

This chain joins TRBV4-3 and TRBJ2-3; D might be TRBD1 (6 bases). The CDR3 covers 17 residues. V lost 1 base to trimming and J lost 5 bases, with 19 bases between them. Germline CDR1 is LGHNA and CDR2 is YSLEER. DNA for the CDR3: TGCGCCAGCAGCCAAGCCGGTGGGCAGGGGATACAAGATACGCAGTATTTT. It codes for CASSQAGGQGIQDTQYF.

The chain has TRBV19 and TRBJ1-1; D perhaps matches TRBD1 (5 bases). V gave up 4 bases and J gave up 2 bases, with 17 bases separating them. This CDR3 spans 16 amino acids. Germline CDR1 is LNHDA and CDR2 is SQIVND (reference sequence). The CDR3 DNA sequence: TGTGCCAGTAGTACAGATAACGTCAGGGAAAACACTGAAGCTTTCTTT. Translating it yields CASSTDNVRENTEAFF.

V and J are TRBV9 and TRBJ1-4; a possible D gene is TRBD1 (5 bases). CDR3 length equals 16 residues. The germline gives CDR1 SGDLS, CDR2 YYNGEE. V lost 2 bases and J 0 bases, leaving 11 bases between the germline ends. CDR3 in amino acids: CASSVSPRATNEKLFF. CDR3 DNA sequence: TGTGCCAGCAGCGTCTCCCCCAGGGCAACTAATGAAAAACTGTTTTTT.

This clone came up once. The chain links TRBV28 to TRBJ2-7; 7 bases align to TRBD1. Looked up from germline, CDR1 is MDHEN and CDR2 is SYDVKM. V shed 5 bases and J 2 bases; nucleotides not matched to a gene: 15. The CDR3 totals 17 residues. DNA of the CDR3: TGTGCCAGCAGTACTACCCGACAGGGCCCTCCCCCCTACGAGCAGTACTTC. Its translation: CASSTTRQGPPPYEQYF.

The chain joins TRBV7-2 to TRBJ2-1, with 7 bases that match TRBD2. The CDR3 has 15 residues. The germline V gene encodes CDR1 SGHTA and CDR2 FQGNSA. Losses at the gene ends were 6 bases for V and 0 bases for J; bases not matched to a gene: 5. CDR3 in amino acids: CASSSRGSSYNEQFF. The CDR3 DNA reads TGTGCCAGCAGTTCGCGGGGGAGCTCCTACAATGAGCAGTTCTTC.

The chain uses TRBV5-6 and TRBJ2-1, with 9 positions matching TRBD2. The CDR3 runs to 14 residues. Germline assignment: CDR1 SGHDT and CDR2 YYEEEE. The J segment lost 4 bases and the V segment lost 4 bases, leaving 3 bases of the junction unmatched. The DNA for the CDR3 is TGTGCCAGCAGCCCGACTAGCGGATACAATGAGCAGTTCTTC. Amino acid sequence: CASSPTSGYNEQFF.

The chain employs TRBV6-4 and TRBJ2-3; 11 bases map to TRBD2. The junction had 0 bases not matched to a gene; V was cut back by 0 bases and J by 4 bases. CDR3 length equals 15 residues. CDR1 and CDR2 (germline): MRHNA, SNTAGT. The CDR3 loop reads CASSDSSGGADTQYF. Here the CDR3 DNA reads TGTGCCAGCAGTGACTCTAGCGGGGGGGCAGATACGCAGTATTTT.